This TCR beta chain was identified during a study of human T cells and chemical hapten exposure. The wider study: TCR yields differed between samples (mainly from small differences in pooled library volume). Study-wide results and limits: Those TCRs sitting above 1 in 1000 frequency stayed the same with DPC sensitization.

This clonotype was detected a few times. The antigen is unknown. The library put unique molecular identifiers onto individual cDNA molecules. As processed by the authors: Per sample, the median was around 100,000 TCRs, with values from roughly 23,000 to 640,000. MiXCR, run by TCRdb on the RACE reads, gives a single entry per CDR3 protein. For this entry, the V and J calls and clone size follow TCRdb and not the study's own pipeline. The sample lists about 130,000 distinct CDR3 sequences, roughly 9.5% seen once, with around 1.7% in the top ten. The time point here: healthy volunteer bleed at 2 weeks. Extraction yielded total RNA from whole blood (unfractionated). The specimen sequenced was whole blood. The sequence was obtained from a male donor in good health. Some clones in this sample may be carry-over from other donors' samples.

CDR3 DNA sequence: TGCAGCGTTGGGACAGCTAGCACAGATACGCAGTATTTT. It translates to CSVGTASTDTQYF. This chain uses TRBV29-1 with TRBJ2-3; D might be TRBD1 (6 bases). The germline gives CDR1 SQVTM, CDR2 ANQGSEA. The CDR3 is 13 residues long. Deletions cut 4 bases from V and 0 bases from J, with 8 bases between.